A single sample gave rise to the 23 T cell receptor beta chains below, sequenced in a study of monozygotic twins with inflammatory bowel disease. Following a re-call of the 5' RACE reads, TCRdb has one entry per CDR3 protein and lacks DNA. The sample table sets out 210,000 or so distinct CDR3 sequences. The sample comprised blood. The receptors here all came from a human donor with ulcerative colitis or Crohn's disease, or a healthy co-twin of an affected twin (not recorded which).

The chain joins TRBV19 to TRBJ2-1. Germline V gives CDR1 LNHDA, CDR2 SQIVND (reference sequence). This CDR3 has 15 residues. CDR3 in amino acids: CASSIGGISYNEQFF.

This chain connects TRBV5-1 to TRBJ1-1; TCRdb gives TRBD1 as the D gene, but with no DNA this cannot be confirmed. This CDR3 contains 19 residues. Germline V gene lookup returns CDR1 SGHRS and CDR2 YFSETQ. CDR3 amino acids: CASSLNEQGSAGWSTEAFF.

The CDR3 region is CASSQDSSGELFF. The chain couples TRBV4-3 to TRBJ2-2. CDR3 size: 13 residues. The germline gives CDR1 LGHNA, CDR2 YSLEER.

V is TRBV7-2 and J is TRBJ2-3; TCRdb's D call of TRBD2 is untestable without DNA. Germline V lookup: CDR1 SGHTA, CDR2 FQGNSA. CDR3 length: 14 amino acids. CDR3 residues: CASSTGLGTDTQYF.

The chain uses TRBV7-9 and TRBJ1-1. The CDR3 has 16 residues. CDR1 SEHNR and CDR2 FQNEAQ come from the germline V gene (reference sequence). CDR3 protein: CASSLSTASLNTEAFF.

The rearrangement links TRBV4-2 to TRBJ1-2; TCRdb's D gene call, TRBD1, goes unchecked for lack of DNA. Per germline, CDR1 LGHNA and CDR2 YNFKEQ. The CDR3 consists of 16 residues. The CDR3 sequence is CASSQAVPGINYGYTF.

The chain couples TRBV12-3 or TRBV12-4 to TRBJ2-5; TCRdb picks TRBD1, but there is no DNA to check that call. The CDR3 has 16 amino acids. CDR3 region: CASSFSSRGVQETQYF.

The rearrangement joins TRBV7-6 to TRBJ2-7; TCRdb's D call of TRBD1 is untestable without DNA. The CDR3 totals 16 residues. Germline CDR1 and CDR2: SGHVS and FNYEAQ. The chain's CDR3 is CASSTGTEKISYEQYF.

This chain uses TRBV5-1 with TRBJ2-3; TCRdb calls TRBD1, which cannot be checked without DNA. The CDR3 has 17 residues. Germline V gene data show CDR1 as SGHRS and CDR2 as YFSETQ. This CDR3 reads CASSFTLGSGATDTQYF.

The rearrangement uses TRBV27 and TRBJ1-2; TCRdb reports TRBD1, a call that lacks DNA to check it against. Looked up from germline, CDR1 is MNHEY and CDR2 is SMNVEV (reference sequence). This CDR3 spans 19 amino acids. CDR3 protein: CASSLLPVQGGGRHYGYTF.

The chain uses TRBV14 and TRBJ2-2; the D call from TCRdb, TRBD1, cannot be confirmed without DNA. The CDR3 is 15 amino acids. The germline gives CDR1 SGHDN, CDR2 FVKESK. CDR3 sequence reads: CASSPSLGAIGELFF.

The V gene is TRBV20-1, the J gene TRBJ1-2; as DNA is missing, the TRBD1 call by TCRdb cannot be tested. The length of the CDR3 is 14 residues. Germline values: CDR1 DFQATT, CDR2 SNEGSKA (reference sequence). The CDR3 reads CSARDYGTGHGYTF.

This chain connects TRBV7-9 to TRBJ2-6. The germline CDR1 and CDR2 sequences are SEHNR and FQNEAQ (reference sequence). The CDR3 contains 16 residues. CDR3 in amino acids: CASSLWHGSGANVLTF.

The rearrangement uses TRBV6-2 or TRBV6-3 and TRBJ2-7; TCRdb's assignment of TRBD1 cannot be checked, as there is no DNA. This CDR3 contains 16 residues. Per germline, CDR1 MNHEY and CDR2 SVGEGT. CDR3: CASSYSMGTGGNEQYF.

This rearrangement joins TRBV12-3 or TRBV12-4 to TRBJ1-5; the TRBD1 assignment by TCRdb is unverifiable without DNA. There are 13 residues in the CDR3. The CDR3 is CASTWGPSQPQHF.

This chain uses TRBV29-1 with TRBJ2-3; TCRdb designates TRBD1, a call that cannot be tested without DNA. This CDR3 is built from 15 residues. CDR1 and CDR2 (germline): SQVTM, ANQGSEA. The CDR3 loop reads CSVGGAGGSRDTQYF.

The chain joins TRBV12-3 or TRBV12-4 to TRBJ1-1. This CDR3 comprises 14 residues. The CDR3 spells CASSFPSQGTEAFF.

This chain's CDR3 is CASRGRGSEQYF. The chain recombines TRBV7-2 with TRBJ2-7; checking the TCRdb D call of TRBD1 is not possible without DNA. Germline V gives CDR1 SGHTA, CDR2 FQGNSA. This CDR3 region has 12 residues.

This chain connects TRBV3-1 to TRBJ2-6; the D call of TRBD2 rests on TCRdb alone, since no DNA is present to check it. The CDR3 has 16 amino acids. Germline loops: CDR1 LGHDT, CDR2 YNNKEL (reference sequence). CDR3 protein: CASTQGGPSGANVLTF.

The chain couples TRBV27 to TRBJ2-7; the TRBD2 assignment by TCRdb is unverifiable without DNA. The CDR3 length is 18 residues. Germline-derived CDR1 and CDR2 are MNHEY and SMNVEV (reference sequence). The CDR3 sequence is CASSLRFLAGGTEYEQYF.

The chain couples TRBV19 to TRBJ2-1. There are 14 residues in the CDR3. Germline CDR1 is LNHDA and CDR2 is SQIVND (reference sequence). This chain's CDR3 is CASSIEGSYNEQFF.

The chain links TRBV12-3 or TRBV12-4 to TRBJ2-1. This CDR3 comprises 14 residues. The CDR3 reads CASTTSGSYNERFF.

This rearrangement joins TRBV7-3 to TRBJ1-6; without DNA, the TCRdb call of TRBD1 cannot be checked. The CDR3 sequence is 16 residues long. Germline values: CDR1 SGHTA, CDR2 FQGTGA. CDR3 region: CASSLSGAGVNSPLHF.